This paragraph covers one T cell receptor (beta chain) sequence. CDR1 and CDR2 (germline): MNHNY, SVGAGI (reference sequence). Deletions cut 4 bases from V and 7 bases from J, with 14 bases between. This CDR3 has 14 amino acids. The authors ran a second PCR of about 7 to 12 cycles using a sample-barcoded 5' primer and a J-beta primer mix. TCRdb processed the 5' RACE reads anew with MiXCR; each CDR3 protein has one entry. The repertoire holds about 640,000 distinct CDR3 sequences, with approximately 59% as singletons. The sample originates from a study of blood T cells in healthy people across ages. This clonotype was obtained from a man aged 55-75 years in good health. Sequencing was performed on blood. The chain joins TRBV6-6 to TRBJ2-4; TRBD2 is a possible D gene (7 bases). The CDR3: CASSSGGGGNIQYF. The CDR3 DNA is TGTGCCAGCAGTTCCGGAGGGGGAGGGAACATTCAGTACTTC.